This T cell receptor beta chain came from a study of Tregs in tolerant kidney transplant recipients. This clone was found once. Its antigen remains unidentified. Study conclusions and caveats: Findings come from small patient numbers and require larger validation. This study did not directly address biological reproducibility. Tregs expanded with activated donor B cells seemed most donor-specific.

Unstimulated regulatory T cells (CD4+CD25+CD127-), CD4+CD25- non-regulatory cells, CD4 and CD8 cells were FACS-sorted from thawed PBMCs. Produced via immunoSEQ multiplex PCR; TCRdb's table is partial and in-frame only. The data hold about 240,000 clones, with about four fifths observed a single time. The TCR was taken from a human donor in good health. Material: CD4+ T cells from blood.

The CDR3 loop reads CASSQDFTLRGPYGYTF. CDR3 DNA sequence: TGCGCCAGCAGCCAAGATTTTACTCTTCGGGGTCCCTATGGCTACACCTTC. This chain uses TRBV4-1 with TRBJ1-2; D unresolved. CDR3 size: 17 residues. Trimming cost V 0 bases and J 4 bases, with 18 bases left between them. Per germline, CDR1 MGHRA and CDR2 YSYEKL.